What follows are 17 T cell receptor beta chains derived from one specimen sequenced in a study of cytomegalovirus exposure and HLA in healthy donors. It was with 60 Vbeta and 13 Jbeta primers that the PCR ran. Produced via immunoSEQ multiplex PCR; TCRdb's table is partial and in-frame only. The data contain 150,000 or so clones, less than 75% of them singletons. The sequencing input was PBMCs. The receptors shown here come from a girl aged 10-17 years in good health and CMV-seronegative.

The genes are TRBV12-5 and TRBJ2-2; D possibly corresponds to TRBD1 (6 bases). The CDR3 extends over 15 amino acids. CDR1 is LGHNT, CDR2 FRNRAP, per germline. V was trimmed by 3 bases and J by 5 bases, leaving 13 bases between them. The CDR3 nucleotides read TGTGCTAGTGGTTTTCCGACAGGATTGACCGGGGAGCTGTTTTTT. Amino acid sequence: CASGFPTGLTGELFF.

The CDR3 is CASSTREAEAFF. CDR3 nucleotides: TGTGCCAGTAGTACCAGGGAAGCTGAAGCTTTCTTT. The chain is built from TRBV19 and TRBJ1-1; maybe TRBD1 (5 bases). The CDR3 totals 12 residues. In germline, CDR1 is LNHDA, CDR2 SQIVND (reference sequence). The V and J ends lost 4 bases and 6 bases respectively, with 9 bases between them.

Comment on this clone: Distinct nucleotide sequences in the sample also encode this CDR3. This chain uses TRBV7-9 with TRBJ2-1, with D perhaps TRBD2 (5 bases). The CDR3 loop spans 18 amino acids. Looked up from germline, CDR1 is SEHNR and CDR2 is FQNEAQ (reference sequence). V lost 5 bases and J 0 bases, leaving 20 bases between the germline ends. In DNA form, the CDR3 reads TGTGCCAGCAGCCCTCCCCTTCCCGGTAGCGACTCCTACAATGAGCAGTTCTTC. This gives the protein CASSPPLPGSDSYNEQFF. Full variable domain (remainder filled in from reference TRBV7-9 and TRBJ2-1): DTGVSQNPRHKITKRGQNVTFRCDPISEHNRLYWYRQTLGQGPEFLTYFQNEAQLEKSRLLSDRFSAERPKGSFSTLEIQRTEQGDSAMYLCASSPPLPGSDSYNEQFFGPGTRLTVL.

V gene TRBV30 combines with J gene TRBJ2-4; D perhaps matches TRBD1 (5 bases). Germline-derived CDR1 and CDR2 are GTSNPN and SVGIG (reference sequence). With 3 bases removed from V and 1 base from J, the gap between germline ends came to 19 bases. The CDR3 is 17 amino acids. The CDR3 DNA sequence: TGTGCCTGGAGGGGGCGGCACCCAGGGTGGGCCAAAAACATTCAGTACTTC. Translating gives CAWRGRHPGWAKNIQYF. The full variable domain, its missing parts supplied by reference TRBV30 and TRBJ2-4, is SQTIHQWPATLVQPVGSPLSLECTVEGTSNPNLYWYRQAAGRGLQLLFYSVGIGQISSEVPQNLSASRPQDRQFILSSKKLLLSDSGFYLCAWRGRHPGWAKNIQYFGAGTRLSVL.

J is TRBJ1-4 and V is TRBV6-1, with D tentatively TRBD1 (5 bases). The CDR3 spans 14 residues. Trimming stripped 3 bases from V and 8 bases from J, with 13 bases between. Germline loops: CDR1 MNHNS, CDR2 SASEGT. CDR3: CASSEGGLGEKLFF. CDR3 DNA: TGTGCCAGCAGTGAGGGGGGTCTAGGGGAAAAACTGTTTTTT.

J is TRBJ2-3 and V is TRBV7-9, with 11 bases aligning to TRBD2. The junction had 9 bases not matched to a gene; V was cut back by 8 bases and J by 2 bases. The CDR3 spans 16 residues. The V gene's germline CDR1 is SEHNR and CDR2 FQNEAQ (reference sequence). The CDR3 is CASSPGLADNTDTQYF. DNA for the CDR3: TGTGCCAGCTCACCGGGACTAGCGGATAACACAGATACGCAGTATTTT.

The gene calls are TRBV9 and TRBJ2-1, with 15 nucleotides matching TRBD2. The CDR3 consists of 15 residues. With V trimmed by 0 bases and J by 9 bases, 1 base remained unmatched. Looked up from germline, CDR1 is SGDLS and CDR2 is YYNGEE. CDR3 in DNA: TGTGCCAGCAGCGTAGGGACTAGCGGGGGGGGTGAGCAGTTCTTC. It is translated as CASSVGTSGGGEQFF.

The V gene is TRBV9, the J gene TRBJ2-7; perhaps TRBD1 as D (5 bases). In germline, CDR1 is SGDLS, CDR2 YYNGEE. The CDR3 is 15 residues long. Trimming removed 3 bases from V and 5 bases from J, with 18 bases in between. CDR3 residues: CASSGGPQGGDEQYF. For the CDR3, the DNA is TGTGCCAGCAGCGGGGGCCCGCAGGGTGGCGACGAGCAGTACTTC.

V is TRBV9 and J is TRBJ2-6; possibly TRBD2 for D (6 bases). CDR3 length: 18 residues. The V gene lost 5 bases and the J gene lost 0 bases, with 18 bases spanning the gap. In germline, CDR1 is SGDLS, CDR2 YYNGEE. CDR3: CASSRGTPGPSGANVLTF. CDR3 in DNA: TGTGCCAGCAGTCGAGGGACTCCAGGACCCTCTGGGGCCAACGTCCTGACTTTC.

The V and J genes are TRBV5-1 and TRBJ2-1, with D possibly TRBD2 on 6 matching bases. Germline CDR1 SGHRS, CDR2 YFSETQ. Trimming removed 3 bases from V and 5 bases from J, with 12 bases in between. The CDR3 has 14 amino acids. The CDR3 protein is CASSWNGLNNEQFF. The CDR3 DNA follows: TGCGCCAGCAGCTGGAATGGACTAAACAATGAGCAGTTCTTC.

This clone was seen a few times. The chain couples TRBV2 to TRBJ1-5, with 10 nucleotides matching TRBD1. The CDR3 extends over 17 amino acids. Germline CDR1 reads SNHLY; CDR2 reads FYNNEI. Trimming cost V 4 bases and J 5 bases; bases outside gene matches: 11. CDR3 nucleotides: TGTGCCAGCAGTGTCCGTGCCGGACAGGGGGGAGATCAGCCCCAGCATTTT. Protein sequence: CASSVRAGQGGDQPQHF. Looking up the rest from reference TRBV2 and TRBJ1-5 gives the full variable domain: EPEVTQTPSHQVTQMGQEVILRCVPISNHLYFYWYRQILGQKVEFLVSFYNNEISEKSEIFDDQFSVERPDGSNFTLKIRSTKLEDSAMYFCASSVRAGQGGDQPQHFGDGTRLSIL.

This chain joins TRBV21-1 and TRBJ2-3; the tabulated D call, TRBD2, remains unverified against the DNA. TRBV21-1 is a pseudogene locus. This CDR3 is 13 amino acids long. The CDR3 spells CASSKARGDTQYF. The CDR3 DNA sequence: TGTGCCAGCAGCAAAGCCCGGGGAGATACGCAGTATTTT.

The gene calls are TRBV2 and TRBJ2-3; D may be TRBD2 (6 bases). Germline V gene data show CDR1 as SNHLY and CDR2 as FYNNEI. This CDR3 is 17 amino acids long. V was cut by 0 bases and J by 0 bases, with 13 bases left in between. The DNA for the CDR3 is TGTGCCAGCAGTGAAGCGGGAGGCGGAACTAGCACAGATACGCAGTATTTT. Encoded protein: CASSEAGGGTSTDTQYF.

Written as DNA, the CDR3 is TGTGCCAGCATGTTGCCAGGCGAGAATGAGCAGTTCTTC. It translates to CASMLPGENEQFF. The V gene is TRBV7-9, the J gene TRBJ2-1; D remains unclear. The germline V and J ends were trimmed by 7 bases and 7 bases, with 14 bases remaining between them. There are 13 residues in the CDR3. CDR1 and CDR2 (germline): SEHNR, FQNEAQ (reference sequence).

Only a few counts were recorded for this clone. The chain recombines TRBV11-2 with TRBJ2-3; a weak D match, TRBD1 (6 bases). CDR3 length: 16 amino acids. The germline V gene encodes CDR1 SGHAT and CDR2 FQNNGV. With 0 bases removed from V and 2 bases from J, the gap between germline ends came to 12 bases. CDR3 DNA sequence: TGTGCCAGCAGCTTAGAAGGCAGGGGACCCACAGATACGCAGTATTTT. It codes for CASSLEGRGPTDTQYF.

J is TRBJ2-3 and V is TRBV10-1, with D maybe TRBD2 (6 bases). This CDR3 has 15 amino acids. V lost 3 bases and J 0 bases, leaving 10 bases between the germline ends. Germline V gene sequence: CDR1 WNHNN, CDR2 SYGVQD (reference sequence). The CDR3 protein is CASSDDSGSTDTQYF. The CDR3 region has the DNA TGCGCCAGCAGTGATGATAGCGGAAGCACAGATACGCAGTATTTT.

The rearrangement joins TRBV7-7 to TRBJ1-6; 7 positions agree with TRBD1. Germline CDR1 reads SSHAT; CDR2 reads FNYEAQ (reference sequence). Trimming cost V 1 base and J 8 bases; bases outside gene matches: 5. CDR3 length equals 15 residues. Here the CDR3 DNA reads TGTGCCAGCAGCTTAGGGACAGGCTCCGATTCACCCCTCCACTTT. It translates to CASSLGTGSDSPLHF.